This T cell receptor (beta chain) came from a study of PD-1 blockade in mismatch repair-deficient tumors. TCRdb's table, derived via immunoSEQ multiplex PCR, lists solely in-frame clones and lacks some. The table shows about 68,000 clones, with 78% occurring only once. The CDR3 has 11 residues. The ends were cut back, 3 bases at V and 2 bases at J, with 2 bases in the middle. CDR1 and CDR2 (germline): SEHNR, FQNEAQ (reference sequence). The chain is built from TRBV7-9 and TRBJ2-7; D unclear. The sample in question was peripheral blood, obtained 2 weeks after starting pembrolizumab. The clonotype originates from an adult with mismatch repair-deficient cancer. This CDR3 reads CASSLTYEQYF. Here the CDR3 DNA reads TGTGCCAGCAGCTTGACCTACGAGCAGTACTTC.